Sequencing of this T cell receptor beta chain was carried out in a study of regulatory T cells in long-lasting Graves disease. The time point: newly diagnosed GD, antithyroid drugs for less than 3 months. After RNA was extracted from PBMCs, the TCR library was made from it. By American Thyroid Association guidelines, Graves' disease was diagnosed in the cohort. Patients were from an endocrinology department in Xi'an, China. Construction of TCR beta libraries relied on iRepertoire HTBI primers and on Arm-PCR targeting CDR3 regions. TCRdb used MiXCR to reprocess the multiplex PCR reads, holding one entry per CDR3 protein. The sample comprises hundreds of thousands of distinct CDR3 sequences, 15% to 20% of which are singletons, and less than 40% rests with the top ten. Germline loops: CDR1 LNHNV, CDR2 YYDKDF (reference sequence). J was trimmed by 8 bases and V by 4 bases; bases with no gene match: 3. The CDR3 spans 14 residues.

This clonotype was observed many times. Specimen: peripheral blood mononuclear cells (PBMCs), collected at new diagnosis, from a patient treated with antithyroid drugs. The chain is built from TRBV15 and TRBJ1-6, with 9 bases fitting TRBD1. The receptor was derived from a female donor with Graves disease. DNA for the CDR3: TGTGCCACCAGCACTAGGACAGGGGATTCACCCCTCCACTTT. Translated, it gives CATSTRTGDSPLHF.